Below, 5 T cell receptor beta chains from the same sample are listed, as sequenced in a study of blood T cells in healthy people across ages. With a J-beta primer mix and a sample-barcoded 5' primer, a second PCR ran 7 to 11 cycles. One entry per CDR3 protein, called by TCRdb with MiXCR from the 5' RACE reads. Of about 1.8 million distinct CDR3 sequences in the sample, just under 50% are singletons; the top ten hold 2.1%. Sequenced: blood. The origin of the receptors is a middle-aged woman in good health.

The V and J genes are TRBV28 and TRBJ2-5; 7 bases agree with TRBD2. V shed 3 bases and J 11 bases; nucleotides not matched to a gene: 18. The germline V gene has CDR1 MDHEN and CDR2 SYDVKM. The CDR3 has 16 amino acids. The CDR3 sequence: CASSFAPAGPEAGQYF. The CDR3 DNA sequence: TGTGCCAGCAGTTTTGCCCCAGCGGGACCTGAGGCGGGGCAGTACTTC.

For this clonotype: The junction shows a germline mismatch at one end, possibly a read error. The genes are TRBV5-1 and TRBJ2-1; D is unresolved. The CDR3 length is 13 residues. CDR1 is SGHRS, CDR2 YFSETQ, per germline. CDR3 sequence reads: CAGSPLQRNEQFF. The CDR3 coding sequence is TGCGCCGGCAGCCCTCTCCAGAGAAATGAGCAGTTCTTC. Supplemented by reference TRBV5-1 and TRBJ2-1, the full variable domain reads KAGVTQTPRYLIKTRGQQVTLSCSPISGHRSVSWYQQTPGQGLQFLFEYFSETQRNKGNFPGRFSGRQFSNSRSEMNVSTLELGDSALYLCAGSPLQRNEQFFGPGTRLTVL.

This clonotype was observed once. V gene TRBV24-1 combines with J gene TRBJ2-7, with D possibly called TRBD1 or TRBD2 (5 bases each). With 3 bases removed from V and 2 bases from J, the gap between germline ends came to 19 bases. Germline assignment: CDR1 KGHDR and CDR2 SFDVKD. The CDR3 is 17 amino acids. CDR3 sequence reads: CATSDLPSRDGTYEQYF. As DNA, the CDR3 is TGTGCCACCAGTGATCTCCCAAGCCGGGACGGAACCTACGAGCAGTACTTC.

J is TRBJ2-7 and V is TRBV6-2 or TRBV6-3; D tentatively reads TRBD1 or TRBD2 (5 bases each). This CDR3 spans 11 amino acids. Per the germline V gene, CDR1 is MNHEY and CDR2 is SVGEGT. V was cut by 5 bases and J by 10 bases, with 12 bases left in between. The CDR3 DNA is TGTGCCAGCAGTCCCGCCGGGGCCCAGTACTTC. It specifies CASSPAGAQYF.

This clonotype was seen a handful of times. The chain joins TRBV6-1 to TRBJ2-7; a possible D gene is TRBD2 (5 bases). V lost 2 bases and J 1 base, leaving 12 bases between the germline ends. The length of the CDR3 is 15 residues. Germline V CDR1 and CDR2: MNHNS, SASEGT. CDR3: CASSEWETESYEQYF. CDR3 nucleotide sequence: TGTGCCAGCAGTGAATGGGAGACCGAGTCCTACGAGCAGTACTTC.